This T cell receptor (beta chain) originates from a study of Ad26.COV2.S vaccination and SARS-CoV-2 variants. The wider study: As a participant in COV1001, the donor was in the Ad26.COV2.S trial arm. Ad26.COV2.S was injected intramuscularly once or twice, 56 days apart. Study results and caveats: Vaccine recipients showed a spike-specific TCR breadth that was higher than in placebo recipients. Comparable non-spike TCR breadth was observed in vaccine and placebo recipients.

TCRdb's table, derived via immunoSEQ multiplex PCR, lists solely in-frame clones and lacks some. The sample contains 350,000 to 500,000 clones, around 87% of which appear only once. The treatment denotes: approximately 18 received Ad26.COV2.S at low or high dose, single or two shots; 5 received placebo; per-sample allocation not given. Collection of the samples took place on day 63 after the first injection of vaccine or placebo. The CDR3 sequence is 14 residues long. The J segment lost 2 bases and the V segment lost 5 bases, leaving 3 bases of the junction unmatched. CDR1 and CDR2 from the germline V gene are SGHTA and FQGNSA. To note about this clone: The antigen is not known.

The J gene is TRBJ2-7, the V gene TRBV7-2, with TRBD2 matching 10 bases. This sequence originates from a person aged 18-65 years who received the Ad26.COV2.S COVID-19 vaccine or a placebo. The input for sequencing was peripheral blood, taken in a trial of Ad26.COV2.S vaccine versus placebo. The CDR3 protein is CASSQAGGPYEQYF. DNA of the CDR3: TGTGCCAGCAGCCAAGCGGGGGGGCCCTACGAGCAGTACTTC.